There are a few counts of the clone carrying this T cell receptor (beta chain). This entry comes from a study of beta chain features in type 1 diabetes. Looking at the study overall: On cell yields, gender and age, patients and healthy donors were similar.

The investigators reverse transcribed all of the isolated RNA, so they sequenced expressed TCRB transcripts. The data were produced by immunoSEQ multiplex PCR, yet TCRdb's version contains in-frame clones alone and is incomplete. The sample lists about 350,000 clones; roughly 21% were seen once. There are 16 residues in the CDR3. V lost 1 base and J lost 0, with 10 bases in between. Germline V gene data show CDR1 as SGHVS and CDR2 as FQNEAQ. Sequenced material: naive CD4+ T cells from blood. V gene TRBV7-8 combines with J gene TRBJ2-1; no clear D gene. This TCR was sampled from a woman in her late teens or twenties in good health. The CDR3 protein is CASSLVQRSSYNEQFF. DNA for the CDR3: TGTGCCAGCAGCTTAGTCCAGCGAAGCTCCTACAATGAGCAGTTCTTC.